One sample yielded the 10 T cell receptor beta chains listed below, sequenced in a study of blood T cell repertoires in COVID-19. Generated by immunoSEQ multiplex PCR, the TCRdb table keeps only in-frame clones and is missing some. The repertoire holds under 200,000 clones, with around 84% as singletons. Sequencing was done on a sample of PBMCs or T cells enriched from blood (not recorded which). The source is a woman aged 45-60 years who had recovered from COVID-19.

The chain recombines TRBV18 with TRBJ2-1; D gene ambiguous. V shed 3 bases and J shed 8 bases, with 8 bases lying between them. CDR3 length equals 12 residues. Germline CDR1 and CDR2: KGHSH and LQKENI. In DNA form, the CDR3 reads TGTGCCAGCTCACCCTTCCCTGATGAGCAGTTCTTC. This encodes CASSPFPDEQFF.

This clone was seen a few times. The V call is TRBV7-2, the J call TRBJ2-3; D possibly corresponds to TRBD2 (5 bases). CDR1 is SGHTA, CDR2 FQGNSA, per germline. V lost 6 bases to trimming and J lost 4 bases, with 23 bases between them. The CDR3 has 17 amino acids. The CDR3 region is CASSLIGRGLAADTQYF. CDR3 bases: TGTGCCAGCAGTTTGATAGGTCGCGGGCTAGCAGCAGATACGCAGTATTTT. The full variable domain, completed using reference TRBV7-2 and TRBJ2-3, is GAGVSQSPSNKVTEKGKDVELRCDPISGHTALYWYRQSLGQGLEFLIYFQGNSAPDKSGLPSDRFSAERTGGSVSTLTIQRTQQEDSAVYLCASSLIGRGLAADTQYFGPGTRLTVL.

The chain has TRBV15 and TRBJ2-5, with 10 nucleotides matching TRBD2. This CDR3 has 14 residues. Unmatched junction bases numbered 5, after V lost 1 base and J lost 9 bases. Germline V CDR1 and CDR2: LNHNV, YYDKDF (reference sequence). The CDR3 nucleotides read TGTGCCACCAGCAGAGTCGACAGCGGGGGGGCCCAGTACTTC. Protein: CATSRVDSGGAQYF. The complete variable domain, with remaining parts taken from reference TRBV15 and TRBJ2-5, reads DAMVIQNPRYQVTQFGKPVTLSCSQTLNHNVMYWYQQKSSQAPKLLFHYYDKDFNNEADTPDNFQSRRPNTSFCFLDIRSPGLGDTAMYLCATSRVDSGGAQYFGPGTRLLVL.

The chain uses TRBV5-4 and TRBJ1-4; TRBD1 might be the D (6 bases). Germline CDR1 reads SGHNT; CDR2 reads YYREEE (reference sequence). This CDR3 is built from 16 residues. Trimming removed 0 bases at V and 5 bases at J, with 14 bases between. CDR3 in DNA: TGTGCCAGCAGCTTGGGAGACGGACAGATGAATGAAAAACTGTTTTTT. It codes for CASSLGDGQMNEKLFF. The complete variable domain, with remaining parts taken from reference TRBV5-4 and TRBJ1-4, reads ETGVTQSPTHLIKTRGQQVTLRCSSQSGHNTVSWYQQALGQGPQFIFQYYREEENGRGNFPPRFSGLQFPNYSSELNVNALELDDSALYLCASSLGDGQMNEKLFFGSGTQLSVL.

The CDR3 here is CASRGQVYYGYTF. As DNA, the CDR3 is TGTGCCAGCAGGGGACAGGTATACTATGGCTACACCTTC. This chain joins TRBV28 and TRBJ1-2; 8 nucleotides match TRBD1. V was pared by 6 bases and J by 3 bases, with 3 bases of the junction left unmatched. Germline CDR1 reads MDHEN; CDR2 reads SYDVKM. The CDR3 sequence is 13 residues long.

This clone was counted between two and nine times. The chain links TRBV2 to TRBJ1-5, with D unresolved. This CDR3 spans 20 amino acids. Germline lookup yields CDR1 SNHLY and CDR2 FYNNEI. V shed 0 bases and J shed 2 bases, with 23 bases lying between them. CDR3 coding DNA: TGTGCCAGCAGTGAAGCGCTGAATGCTGATGGTCGGGGTCGCAATCAGCCCCAGCATTTT. Translation gives CASSEALNADGRGRNQPQHF.

V and J are TRBV7-3 and TRBJ2-1, with 7 bases matching TRBD2. The germline CDR1 and CDR2 sequences are SGHTA and FQGTGA. CDR3 size: 15 residues. Germline trimming cut 2 bases from V and 8 bases from J; bases unmatched to any gene: 9. The CDR3 reads CASSLFGGGRDEQFF. CDR3 in DNA: TGTGCCAGCAGCTTATTTGGGGGAGGGCGGGATGAGCAGTTCTTC.

The chain carries TRBV5-4 and TRBJ2-1, with TRBD1 as a possible D gene (6 bases). Germline CDR1 SGHNT, CDR2 YYREEE (reference sequence). V dropped 6 bases and J dropped 3 bases, with 16 bases sitting between them. This CDR3 spans 15 amino acids. CDR3 region: CASNEGGASYNEQFF. The DNA for the CDR3 is TGTGCCAGCAACGAAGGGGGAGCGAGCTACAATGAGCAGTTCTTC.

The J gene is TRBJ1-2, the V gene TRBV3-1 (or the pseudogene TRBV3-2); 9 nucleotides align to TRBD1. The germline V gene has CDR1 LGHDT and CDR2 YNNKEL (reference sequence). This CDR3 has 14 amino acids. V lost 2 bases, J lost 4 bases, and 2 bases stayed unmatched. This CDR3 is CASSQMTGGYGYTF. In DNA form, the CDR3 reads TGTGCCAGCAGCCAAATGACAGGGGGCTATGGCTACACCTTC.

The chain combines TRBV6-5 with TRBJ2-6, with D possibly TRBD1 on 5 matching bases. Germline assignment: CDR1 MNHEY and CDR2 SVGAGI. The CDR3 loop spans 14 amino acids. Trimming left V 8 bases short and J 2 bases short, with 10 bases between. CDR3 residues: CASETGPGANVLTF. The CDR3 DNA follows: TGTGCCAGCGAAACAGGTCCTGGGGCCAACGTCCTGACTTTC.